This T cell receptor (beta chain) was captured in a study of OX40 agonist ivuxolimab in advanced cancers. Overall study: Cohort: 65% to 90% men, mean age approximately 66, aged about 23 to 79.

Measured with immunoSEQ multiplex PCR; TCRdb has only the in-frame clones, and not every one. The table lists some 60,000 clones, 85% of them singletons. Germline assignment: CDR1 SGHAT and CDR2 FQNNGV. The CDR3 runs to 14 residues. V shed 2 bases and J 2 bases; nucleotides not matched to a gene: 1. The gene calls are TRBV11-2 and TRBJ2-5; 8 positions agree with TRBD1. The sample consisted of CD4+ or CD8+ T cells sorted from blood, taken in a trial of the OX40 agonist ivuxolimab. The TCR was taken from an adult with an advanced solid tumor such as melanoma, head and neck, liver or kidney cancer. This CDR3 reads CASSLYRGQETQYF. CDR3 bases: TGTGCCAGCAGCTTATACAGGGGGCAAGAGACCCAGTACTTC.